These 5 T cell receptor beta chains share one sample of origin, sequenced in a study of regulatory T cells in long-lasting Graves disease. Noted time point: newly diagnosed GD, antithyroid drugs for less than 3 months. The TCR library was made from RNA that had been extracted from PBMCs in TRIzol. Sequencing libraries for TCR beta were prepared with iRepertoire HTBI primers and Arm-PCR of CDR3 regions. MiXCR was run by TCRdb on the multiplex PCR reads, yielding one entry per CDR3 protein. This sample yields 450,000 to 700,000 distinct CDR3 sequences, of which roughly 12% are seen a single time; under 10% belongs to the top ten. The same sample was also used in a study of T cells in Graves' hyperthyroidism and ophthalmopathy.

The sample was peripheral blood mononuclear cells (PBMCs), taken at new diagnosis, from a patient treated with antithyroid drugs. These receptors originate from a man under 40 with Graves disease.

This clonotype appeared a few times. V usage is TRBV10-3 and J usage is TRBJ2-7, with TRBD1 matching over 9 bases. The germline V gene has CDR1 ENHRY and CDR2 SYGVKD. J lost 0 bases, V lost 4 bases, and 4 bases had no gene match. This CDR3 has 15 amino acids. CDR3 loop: CAISGTGEYSYEQYF. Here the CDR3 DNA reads TGTGCCATCAGTGGGACAGGGGAGTACTCCTACGAGCAGTACTTC.

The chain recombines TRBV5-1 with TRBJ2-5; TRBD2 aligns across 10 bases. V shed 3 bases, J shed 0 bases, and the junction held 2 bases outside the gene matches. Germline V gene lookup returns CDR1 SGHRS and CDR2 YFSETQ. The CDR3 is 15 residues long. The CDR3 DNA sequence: TGCGCCAGCAGCTGGACTAGCGGAGACCAAGAGACCCAGTACTTC. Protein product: CASSWTSGDQETQYF.

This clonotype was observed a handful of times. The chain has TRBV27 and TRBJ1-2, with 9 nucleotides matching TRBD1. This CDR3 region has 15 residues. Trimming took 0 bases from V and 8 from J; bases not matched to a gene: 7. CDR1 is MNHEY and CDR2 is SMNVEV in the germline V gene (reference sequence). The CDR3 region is CASSLSAGQGKGYTF. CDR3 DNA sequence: TGTGCCAGCAGTTTATCTGCCGGACAGGGGAAAGGCTACACCTTC.

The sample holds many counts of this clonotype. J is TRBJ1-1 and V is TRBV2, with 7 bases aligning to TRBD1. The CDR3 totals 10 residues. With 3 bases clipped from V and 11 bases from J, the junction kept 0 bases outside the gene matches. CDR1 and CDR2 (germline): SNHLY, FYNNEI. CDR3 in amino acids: CASSDRGAFF. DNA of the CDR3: TGTGCCAGCAGTGACAGGGGGGCTTTCTTT.

The CDR3 DNA follows: TGTGCCAGCAGTTTGGGCGGGAGTTTCAACAATGAGCAGTTCTTC. The encoded protein is CASSLGGSFNNEQFF. This chain uses TRBV12-3 or TRBV12-4 with TRBJ2-1, with 7 bases aligning to TRBD2. The CDR3 length is 15 residues. V lost 3 bases to trimming and J lost 5 bases; unmatched junction nucleotides: 7.